A single sample is the source of the 19 T cell receptor beta chains below, sequenced in a study of T cell repertoires in cytomegalovirus infection. Which antigens these TCRs recognize remains unknown. TCRdb recomputed calls from the reads with MiXCR, one row per CDR3 protein. The profile covers 900,000 to 950,000 distinct CDR3 sequences, with more than 25% appearing a single time and over 12% taken by the ten largest. The sequencing used cultured CD8+ T cells from PBMCs, collected from culture after CMV antigen stimulation. These receptors came from a human donor in good health (CMV status not recorded). Some clones in this sample may be carry-over from other donors' samples.

The chain is built from TRBV6-6 and TRBJ2-3; D unclear. Trimming left V 2 bases short and J 1 base short, with 10 bases between. Looked up from germline, CDR1 is MNHNY and CDR2 is SVGAGI (reference sequence). The length of the CDR3 is 15 residues. The CDR3, as DNA: TGTGCCAGCAGTTACGGGGAAAGGGGCACAGATACGCAGTATTTT. Translating it yields CASSYGERGTDTQYF.

The chain joins TRBV7-6 to TRBJ2-2; 12 bases fit TRBD1. CDR3 length equals 17 residues. Losses at the gene ends were 4 bases for V and 7 bases for J; bases not matched to a gene: 10. Looked up from germline, CDR1 is SGHVS and CDR2 is FNYEAQ. The CDR3 bases are TGTGCCAGCAGCTCCTCCCGGGACAGGGGGCATCACGGGGAGCTGTTTTTT. Its protein product is CASSSSRDRGHHGELFF. Filled out from reference TRBV7-6 and TRBJ2-2, the complete variable domain reads GAGVSQSPRYKVTKRGQDVALRCDPISGHVSLYWYRQALGQGPEFLTYFNYEAQQDKSGLPNDRFSAERPEGSISTLTIQRTEQRDSAMYRCASSSSRDRGHHGELFFGEGSRLTVL.

The V call is TRBV18, the J call TRBJ2-1, with 10 bases matching TRBD1. In germline, CDR1 is KGHSH, CDR2 LQKENI. The CDR3 is made up of 15 amino acids. Germline trimming cut 6 bases from V and 6 bases from J; bases unmatched to any gene: 8. In nucleotides, the CDR3 is TGTGCCAGCTCCCGAAGACAGGGGGCCCTCAATGAGCAGTTCTTC. Its translation: CASSRRQGALNEQFF.

This chain links TRBV7-4 with TRBJ2-7; either TRBD1 or TRBD2 may supply D (5 bases each). The CDR3 contains 15 residues. Between the trimmed V and J ends, which lost 0 bases and 3 bases, there was a span of 12 bases. Per germline, CDR1 SGHVT and CDR2 SQSDAQ. The CDR3 here is CASSLAQGELYEQYF. DNA for the CDR3: TGTGCCAGCAGCTTAGCTCAGGGAGAACTCTACGAGCAGTACTTC.

V is TRBV12-3 or TRBV12-4 and J is TRBJ2-3; D unclear. With 10 bases removed from V and 2 bases from J, the gap between germline ends came to 16 bases. This CDR3 has 14 residues. The CDR3 region is CATLRPTYTDTQYF. The CDR3 DNA reads TGTGCCACCCTCCGACCCACCTACACAGATACGCAGTATTTT.

V and J are TRBV12-3 or TRBV12-4 and TRBJ1-1; D gene uncertain. The V end lost 4 bases, the J end lost 0 bases, and 12 bases lay between the germline ends. CDR3 length: 15 amino acids. This CDR3 reads CASSWNRLMNTEAFF. The CDR3 coding sequence is TGTGCCAGCAGTTGGAACCGACTAATGAACACTGAAGCTTTCTTT.

This clonotype was counted only a few times. The chain carries TRBV7-9 and TRBJ1-1, with D maybe TRBD1 (6 bases). Looked up from germline, CDR1 is SEHNR and CDR2 is FQNEAQ (reference sequence). With 6 bases removed from V and 5 bases from J, the gap between germline ends came to 16 bases. CDR3 size: 14 residues. CDR3 sequence (DNA): TGTGCCAGCAGAGCACAGGGTGGAAAAACTGAAGCTTTCTTT. It translates to CASRAQGGKTEAFF.

V usage is TRBV6-2 or TRBV6-3 and J usage is TRBJ2-2; no clear D gene. The CDR3 totals 15 residues. CDR1 MNHEY and CDR2 SVGEGT come from the germline V gene. Trimming shortened V by 0 bases and J by 4 bases, and 9 bases separated the two germline ends. The CDR3 nucleotides read TGTGCCAGCAGTTACTCGATGGTCGGCACCGGGGAGCTGTTTTTT. It yields the protein CASSYSMVGTGELFF.

J is TRBJ2-2 and V is TRBV6-5; D is ambiguous. CDR3 size: 13 residues. The ends were cut back, 9 bases at V and 2 bases at J, with 10 bases in the middle. Looked up from germline, CDR1 is MNHEY and CDR2 is SVGAGI. The CDR3 loop reads CASVVANTGELFF. The CDR3 bases are TGTGCCAGTGTCGTCGCTAACACCGGGGAGCTGTTTTTT.

The V and J genes are TRBV10-3 and TRBJ1-2; 7 positions match TRBD1. The CDR3 covers 14 residues. Per the germline V gene, CDR1 is ENHRY and CDR2 is SYGVKD. The J segment lost 4 bases and the V segment lost 7 bases, leaving 9 bases of the junction unmatched. The CDR3, as DNA: TGTGCCATCACAGGAAGGGACAGCGGCTATGGCTACACCTTC. Translating it yields CAITGRDSGYGYTF.

This chain joins TRBV7-9 and TRBJ1-1, with a possible D match to TRBD1 (6 bases). This CDR3 is built from 15 residues. Deletions cut 5 bases from V and 4 bases from J, with 17 bases between. Germline CDR1 is SEHNR and CDR2 is FQNEAQ (reference sequence). The CDR3 nucleotides are TGTGCCAGCAGCCCCAGGGTCCTAGGGGGCACTGAAGCTTTCTTT. This sequence encodes CASSPRVLGGTEAFF. Complete variable domain (other parts from reference TRBV7-9 and TRBJ1-1): DTGVSQNPRHKITKRGQNVTFRCDPISEHNRLYWYRQTLGQGPEFLTYFQNEAQLEKSRLLSDRFSAERPKGSFSTLEIQRTEQGDSAMYLCASSPRVLGGTEAFFGQGTRLTVV.

The chain couples TRBV19 to TRBJ1-2; 11 nucleotides agree with TRBD1. Germline assignment: CDR1 LNHDA and CDR2 SQIVND (reference sequence). This CDR3 has 14 residues. The ends lost 5 bases at V and 7 bases at J; junction bases unmatched: 6. CDR3 in amino acids: CASSPGQGAPGYTF. CDR3 coding DNA: TGTGCCAGTAGTCCCGGACAGGGGGCGCCTGGCTACACCTTC.

This clonotype has just a few counts. The chain employs TRBV11-2 and TRBJ2-5, with D perhaps matching TRBD1 or TRBD2 (5 bases each). The V end was cut by 4 bases, the J end by 4 bases, with 19 bases between. The CDR3 loop spans 16 amino acids. Germline V CDR1 and CDR2: SGHAT, FQNNGV. The CDR3 DNA sequence: TGTGCCAGCAGCTCACCCGGGACCTCCAGAGTAGAGACCCAGTACTTC. Encoded protein: CASSSPGTSRVETQYF.

This chain joins TRBV7-9 and TRBJ1-1; 9 nucleotides align to TRBD1. This CDR3 spans 14 amino acids. V trimming: 5 bases; J trimming: 5 bases; junction bases outside the gene matches: 6. CDR1 and CDR2 from the germline V gene are SEHNR and FQNEAQ (reference sequence). CDR3 sequence (DNA): TGTGCCAGCAGCGATTGGGACAGGGATACTGAAGCTTTCTTT. Translation gives CASSDWDRDTEAFF.

In this sample, this clonotype turned up a few times. This chain links TRBV7-6 with TRBJ1-1; no clear D. This CDR3 is built from 14 residues. Germline CDR1 reads SGHVS; CDR2 reads FNYEAQ. V lost 0 bases, J lost 1 base, and 6 bases lay in between. DNA of the CDR3: TGTGCCAGCAGCTTAGCGTTCGGGAACACTGAAGCTTTCTTT. This codes for CASSLAFGNTEAFF.

This clonotype appeared a few times. The gene calls are TRBV5-6 and TRBJ1-5; TRBD1 aligns across 8 bases. Germline CDR1 reads SGHDT; CDR2 reads YYEEEE. J gave up 4 bases and V 4 bases, and 4 bases lay outside the gene matches. This CDR3 is built from 14 residues. In DNA, the CDR3 is TGTGCCAGCAGCGGGGGACAGGTTAATCAGCCCCAGCATTTT. As protein: CASSGGQVNQPQHF.

The chain is built from TRBV4-1 and TRBJ2-1; TRBD2 aligns across 8 bases. This CDR3 comprises 17 residues. Germline V gene lookup returns CDR1 MGHRA and CDR2 YSYEKL. The V and J ends lost 0 bases and 4 bases, in that order; junction bases with no gene match: 8. DNA for the CDR3: TGCGCCAGCAGCCAAGATCGTCTAGCGGGCCTGTACAATGAGCAGTTCTTC. Residues: CASSQDRLAGLYNEQFF.

This clonotype turned up a few times. The chain joins TRBV5-4 to TRBJ2-1; 7 bases match TRBD1. CDR3 size: 16 residues. CDR1 is SGHNT, CDR2 YYREEE, per germline (reference sequence). J lost 8 bases, V lost 0 bases, and 11 bases had no gene match. CDR3 DNA: TGTGCCAGCAGCTTGGGAATGGACAGGAGCATTGATGAGCAGTTCTTC. Translation gives CASSLGMDRSIDEQFF.

This clonotype was detected a few times. The rearrangement uses TRBV27 and TRBJ1-4, with D hard to call. V gave up 6 bases and J gave up 5 bases, with 10 bases separating them. CDR1 MNHEY and CDR2 SMNVEV come from the germline V gene (reference sequence). The CDR3 extends over 13 amino acids. CDR3 DNA sequence: TGTGCCAGCAGCCCCAATTGGAATGAAAAACTGTTTTTT. This sequence encodes CASSPNWNEKLFF.